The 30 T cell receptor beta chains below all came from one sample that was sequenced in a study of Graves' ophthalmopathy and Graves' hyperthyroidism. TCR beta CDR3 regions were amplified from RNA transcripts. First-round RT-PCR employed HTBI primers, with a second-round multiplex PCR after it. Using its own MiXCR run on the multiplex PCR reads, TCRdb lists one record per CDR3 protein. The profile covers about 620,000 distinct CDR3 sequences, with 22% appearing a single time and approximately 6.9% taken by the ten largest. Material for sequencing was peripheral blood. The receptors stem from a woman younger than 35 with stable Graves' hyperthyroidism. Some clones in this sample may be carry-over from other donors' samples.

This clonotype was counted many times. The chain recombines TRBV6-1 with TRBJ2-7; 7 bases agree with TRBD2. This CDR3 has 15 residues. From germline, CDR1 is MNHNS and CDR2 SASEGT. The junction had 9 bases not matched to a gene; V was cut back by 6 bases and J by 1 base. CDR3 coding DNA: TGTGCCAGCAGCACAACCTCGGGAGGATCCTACGAGCAGTACTTC. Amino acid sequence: CASSTTSGGSYEQYF.

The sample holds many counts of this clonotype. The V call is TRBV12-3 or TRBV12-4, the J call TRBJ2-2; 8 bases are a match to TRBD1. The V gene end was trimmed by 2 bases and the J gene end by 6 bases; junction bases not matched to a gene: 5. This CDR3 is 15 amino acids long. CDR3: CASSLRDRMAGELFF. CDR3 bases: TGTGCCAGCAGTTTAAGGGACAGGATGGCCGGGGAGCTGTTTTTT.

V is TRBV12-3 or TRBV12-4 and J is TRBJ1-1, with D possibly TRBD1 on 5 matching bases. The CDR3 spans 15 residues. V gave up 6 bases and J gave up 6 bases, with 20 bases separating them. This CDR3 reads CASSAGGRRIAEAFF. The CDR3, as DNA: TGTGCCAGCAGCGCGGGGGGAAGGAGAATTGCTGAAGCTTTCTTT.

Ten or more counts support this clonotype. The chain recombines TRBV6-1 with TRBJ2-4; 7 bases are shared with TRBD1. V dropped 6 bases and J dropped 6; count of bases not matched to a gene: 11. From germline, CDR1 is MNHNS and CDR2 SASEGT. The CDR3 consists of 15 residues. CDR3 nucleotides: TGTGCCAGCAGGACAGACAGGGCGAGTGGAAACATTCAGTACTTC. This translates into CASRTDRASGNIQYF.

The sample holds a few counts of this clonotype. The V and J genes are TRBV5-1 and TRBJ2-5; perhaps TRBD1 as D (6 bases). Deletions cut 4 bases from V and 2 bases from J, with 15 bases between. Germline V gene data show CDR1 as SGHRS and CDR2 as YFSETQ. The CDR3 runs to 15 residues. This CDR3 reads CASSTTPGQQETQYF. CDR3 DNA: TGCGCCAGCAGCACTACCCCGGGACAACAAGAGACCCAGTACTTC.

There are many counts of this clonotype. The CDR3 reads CASSLAGTGIYEQYF. DNA for the CDR3: TGTGCCAGCAGCTTAGCTGGGACAGGGATTTACGAGCAGTACTTC. The chain carries TRBV13 and TRBJ2-7; TRBD1 aligns across 9 bases. V shed 1 base and J 4 bases; nucleotides not matched to a gene: 5. The CDR3 runs 15 residues. The germline V gene encodes CDR1 PRHDT and CDR2 FYEKMQ (reference sequence).

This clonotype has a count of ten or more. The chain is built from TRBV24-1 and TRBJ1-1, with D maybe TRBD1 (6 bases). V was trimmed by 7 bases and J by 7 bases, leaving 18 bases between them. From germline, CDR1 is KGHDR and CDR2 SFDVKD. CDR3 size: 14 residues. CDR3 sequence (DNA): TGTGCCACCAGCGGGGGGCAGGGAGAGAGTGAAGCTTTCTTT. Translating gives CATSGGQGESEAFF.

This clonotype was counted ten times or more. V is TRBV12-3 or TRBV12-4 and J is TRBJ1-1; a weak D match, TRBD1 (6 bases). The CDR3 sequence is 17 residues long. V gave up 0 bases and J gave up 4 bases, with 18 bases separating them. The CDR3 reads CASSLARGVGVSTEAFF. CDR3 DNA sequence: TGTGCCAGCAGTTTAGCGAGGGGGGTTGGGGTAAGCACTGAAGCTTTCTTT.

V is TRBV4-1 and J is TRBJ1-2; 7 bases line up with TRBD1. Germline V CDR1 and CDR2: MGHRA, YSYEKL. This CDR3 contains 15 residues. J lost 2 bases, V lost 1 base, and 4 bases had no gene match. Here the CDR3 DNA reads TGCGCCAGCAGCCAAGTTCGGACAGGCAACTATGGCTACACCTTC. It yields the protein CASSQVRTGNYGYTF.

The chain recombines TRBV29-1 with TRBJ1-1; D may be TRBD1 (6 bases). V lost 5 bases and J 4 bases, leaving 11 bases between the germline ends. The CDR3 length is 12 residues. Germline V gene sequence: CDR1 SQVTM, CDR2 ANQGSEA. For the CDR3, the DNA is TGCAGCGTTCTCCTCAGGGGCACTGAAGCTTTCTTT. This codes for CSVLLRGTEAFF.

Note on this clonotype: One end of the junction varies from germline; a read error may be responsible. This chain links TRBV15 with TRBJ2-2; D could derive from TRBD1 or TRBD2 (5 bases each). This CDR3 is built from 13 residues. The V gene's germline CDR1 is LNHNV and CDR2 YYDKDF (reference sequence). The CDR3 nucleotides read TGTGCCACCAGCAGAGAGGACACCGGGGAGCTGGTTTTT. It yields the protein CATSREDTGELVF.

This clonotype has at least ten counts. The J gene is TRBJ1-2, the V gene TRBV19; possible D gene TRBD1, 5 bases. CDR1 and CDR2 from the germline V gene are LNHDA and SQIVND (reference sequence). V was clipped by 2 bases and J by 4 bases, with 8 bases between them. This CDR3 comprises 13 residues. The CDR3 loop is CASSISGIYGYTF. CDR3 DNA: TGTGCCAGTAGTATATCAGGGATCTATGGCTACACCTTC.

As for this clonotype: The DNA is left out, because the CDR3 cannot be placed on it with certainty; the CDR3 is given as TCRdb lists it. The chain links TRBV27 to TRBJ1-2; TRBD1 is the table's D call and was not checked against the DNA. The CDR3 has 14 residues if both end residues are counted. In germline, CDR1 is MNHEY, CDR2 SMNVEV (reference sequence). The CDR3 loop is CASSFGAGLYGYTF.

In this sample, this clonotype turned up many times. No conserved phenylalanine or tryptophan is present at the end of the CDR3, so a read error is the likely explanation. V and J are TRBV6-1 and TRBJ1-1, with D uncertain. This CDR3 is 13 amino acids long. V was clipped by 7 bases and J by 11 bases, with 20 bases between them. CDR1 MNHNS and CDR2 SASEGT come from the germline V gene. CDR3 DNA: TGTGCCAGCACCCACGACCCCCCGGGAAGGGCTTTCTCT. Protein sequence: CASTHDPPGRAFS.

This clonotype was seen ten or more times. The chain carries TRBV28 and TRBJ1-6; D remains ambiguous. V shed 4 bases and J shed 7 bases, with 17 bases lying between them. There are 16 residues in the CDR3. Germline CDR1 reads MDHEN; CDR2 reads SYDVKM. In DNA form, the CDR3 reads TGTGCCAGCAGTTCTCCCACTGGGCAAGGCAATTCACCCCTCCACTTT. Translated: CASSSPTGQGNSPLHF.

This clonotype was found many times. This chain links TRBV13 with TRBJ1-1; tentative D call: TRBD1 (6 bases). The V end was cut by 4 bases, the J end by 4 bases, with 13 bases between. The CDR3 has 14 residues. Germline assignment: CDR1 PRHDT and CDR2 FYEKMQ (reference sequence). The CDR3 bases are TGTGCCAGCAGCTCACAGGGCCGGAGCACTGAAGCTTTCTTT. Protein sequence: CASSSQGRSTEAFF.

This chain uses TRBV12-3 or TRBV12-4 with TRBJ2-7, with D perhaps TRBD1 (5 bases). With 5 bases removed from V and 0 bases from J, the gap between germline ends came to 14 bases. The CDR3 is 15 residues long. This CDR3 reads CASSLPQGRSYEQYF. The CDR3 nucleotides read TGTGCCAGCAGTCTTCCCCAGGGCCGCTCCTACGAGCAGTACTTC.

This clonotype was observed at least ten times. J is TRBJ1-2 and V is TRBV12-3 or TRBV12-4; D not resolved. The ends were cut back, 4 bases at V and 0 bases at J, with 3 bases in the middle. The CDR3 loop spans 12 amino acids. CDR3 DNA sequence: TGTGCCAGCAGTTGGGCTAACTATGGCTACACCTTC. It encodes CASSWANYGYTF.

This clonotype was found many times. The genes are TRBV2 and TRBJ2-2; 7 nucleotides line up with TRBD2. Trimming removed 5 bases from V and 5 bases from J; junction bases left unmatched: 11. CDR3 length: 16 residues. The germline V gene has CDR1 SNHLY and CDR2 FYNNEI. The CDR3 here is CASSPPAGWGTGELFF. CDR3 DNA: TGTGCCAGCAGTCCCCCAGCGGGATGGGGTACCGGGGAGCTGTTTTTT.

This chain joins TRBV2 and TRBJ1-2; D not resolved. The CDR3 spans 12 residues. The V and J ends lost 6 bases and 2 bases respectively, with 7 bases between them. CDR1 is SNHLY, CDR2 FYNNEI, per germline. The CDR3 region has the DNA TGTGCCAGCAGGTCTGACAACTATGGCTACACCTTC. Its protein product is CASRSDNYGYTF.

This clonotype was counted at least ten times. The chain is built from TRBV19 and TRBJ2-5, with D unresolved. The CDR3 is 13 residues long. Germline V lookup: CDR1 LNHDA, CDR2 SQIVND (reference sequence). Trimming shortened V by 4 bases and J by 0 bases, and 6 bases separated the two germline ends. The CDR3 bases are TGTGCCAGTAGTAGGGCTCACCAAGAGACCCAGTACTTC. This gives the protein CASSRAHQETQYF.

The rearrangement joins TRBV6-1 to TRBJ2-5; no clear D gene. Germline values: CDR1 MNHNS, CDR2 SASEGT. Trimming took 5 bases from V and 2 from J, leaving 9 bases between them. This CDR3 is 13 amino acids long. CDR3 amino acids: CASSRLYQETQYF. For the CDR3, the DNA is TGTGCCAGCAGTAGACTGTATCAAGAGACCCAGTACTTC.

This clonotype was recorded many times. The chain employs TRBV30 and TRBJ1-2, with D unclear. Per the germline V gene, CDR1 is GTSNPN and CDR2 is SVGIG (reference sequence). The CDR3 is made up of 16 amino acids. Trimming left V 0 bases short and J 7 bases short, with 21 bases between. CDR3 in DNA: TGTGCCTGGAGTGTACTGGACTCTAAGGGTCCCACTGGCTACACCTTC. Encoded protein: CAWSVLDSKGPTGYTF. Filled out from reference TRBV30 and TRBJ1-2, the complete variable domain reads SQTIHQWPATLVQPVGSPLSLECTVEGTSNPNLYWYRQAAGRGLQLLFYSVGIGQISSEVPQNLSASRPQDRQFILSSKKLLLSDSGFYLCAWSVLDSKGPTGYTFGSGTRLTVV.

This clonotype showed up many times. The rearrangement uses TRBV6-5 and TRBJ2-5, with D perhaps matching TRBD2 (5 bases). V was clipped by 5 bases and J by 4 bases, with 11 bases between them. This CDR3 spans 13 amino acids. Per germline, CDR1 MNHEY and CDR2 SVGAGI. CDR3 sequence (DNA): TGTGCCAGCAGTCATCCTGGGAGAGAGACCCAGTACTTC. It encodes CASSHPGRETQYF.

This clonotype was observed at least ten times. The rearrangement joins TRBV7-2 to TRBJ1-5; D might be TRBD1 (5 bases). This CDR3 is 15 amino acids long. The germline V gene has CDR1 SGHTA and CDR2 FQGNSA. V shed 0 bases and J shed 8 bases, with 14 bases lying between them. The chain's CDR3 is CASSLAGAGREPQHF. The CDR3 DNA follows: TGTGCCAGCAGCTTAGCAGGCGCAGGGAGGGAGCCCCAGCATTTT. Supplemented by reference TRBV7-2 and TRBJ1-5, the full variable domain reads GAGVSQSPSNKVTEKGKDVELRCDPISGHTALYWYRQSLGQGLEFLIYFQGNSAPDKSGLPSDRFSAERTGGSVSTLTIQRTQQEDSAVYLCASSLAGAGREPQHFGDGTRLSIL.

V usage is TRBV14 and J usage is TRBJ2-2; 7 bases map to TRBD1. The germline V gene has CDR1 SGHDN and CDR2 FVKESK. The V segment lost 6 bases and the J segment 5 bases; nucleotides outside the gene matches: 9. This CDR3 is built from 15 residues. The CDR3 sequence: CASSPPGQKTGELFF. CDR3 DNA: TGTGCCAGCAGTCCCCCGGGACAGAAAACCGGGGAGCTGTTTTTT. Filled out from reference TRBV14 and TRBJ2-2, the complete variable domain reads EAGVTQFPSHSVIEKGQTVTLRCDPISGHDNLYWYRRVMGKEIKFLLHFVKESKQDESGMPNNRFLAERTGGTYSTLKVQPAELEDSGVYFCASSPPGQKTGELFFGEGSRLTVL.

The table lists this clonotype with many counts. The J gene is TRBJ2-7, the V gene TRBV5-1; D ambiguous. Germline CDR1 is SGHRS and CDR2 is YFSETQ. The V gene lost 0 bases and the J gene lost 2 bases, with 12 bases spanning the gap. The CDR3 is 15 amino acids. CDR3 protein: CASSLDRRTPYEQYF. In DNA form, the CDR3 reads TGCGCCAGCAGCTTGGACAGAAGGACCCCCTACGAGCAGTACTTC.

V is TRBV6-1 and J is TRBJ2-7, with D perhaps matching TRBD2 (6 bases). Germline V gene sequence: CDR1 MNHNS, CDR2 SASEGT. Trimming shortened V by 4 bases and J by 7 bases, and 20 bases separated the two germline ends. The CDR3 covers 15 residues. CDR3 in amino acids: CASSADFGGPEEQYF. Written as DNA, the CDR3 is TGTGCCAGCAGTGCGGACTTCGGGGGACCTGAGGAGCAGTACTTC.

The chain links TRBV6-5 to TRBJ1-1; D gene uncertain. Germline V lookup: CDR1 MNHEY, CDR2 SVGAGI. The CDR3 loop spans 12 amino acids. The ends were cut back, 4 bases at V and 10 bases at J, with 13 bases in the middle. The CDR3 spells CASSSPLGRAFF. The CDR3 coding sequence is TGTGCCAGCAGTTCTCCCCTCGGGCGAGCTTTCTTT.

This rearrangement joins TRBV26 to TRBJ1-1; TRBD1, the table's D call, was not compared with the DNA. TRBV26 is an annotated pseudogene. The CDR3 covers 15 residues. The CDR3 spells CASSQVSGGSTEAFF. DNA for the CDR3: TGTGCCAGCAGCCAAGTTTCAGGGGGGAGCACTGAAGCTTTCTTT.